Sequencing of this T cell receptor beta chain was carried out in a study of control samples from healthy donors and cancer patients. Libraries were prepared by immunoSEQ multiplex PCR; TCRdb keeps only in-frame clonotypes and omits some of them. The sample has some 200,000 clones, roughly 94% seen once. CDR1 and CDR2 from the germline V gene are SGHVS and FQNEAQ. The CDR3 has 14 residues. Trimming cost V 4 bases and J 6 bases; bases outside gene matches: 2. The rearrangement uses TRBV7-8 and TRBJ1-6, with 8 bases that match TRBD1. Source material: blood. This receptor was taken from a man aged 45-65 years in good health. CDR3 sequence: CASSSTGANSPLHF. The CDR3 DNA sequence: TGTGCCAGCAGCTCGACAGGGGCTAATTCACCCCTCCACTTT.